The sequence of this T cell receptor (beta chain) was determined in a study of shared clonotypes between healthy human individuals. Note on this clone: Its specificity is not known.

Terminally differentiated effector memory CD45RA+ cells were excluded from the naive CD8 cells, which were CD45RO-negative and positively selected for CCR7. Using immunoSEQ multiplex PCR, the repertoire was profiled, and TCRdb retains in-frame clones only, with some absent. The sample consists of around 2.1 million clones, roughly 91% of them appearing once. Study-level results: How much donors shared clonotypes was expected to be affected by sequencing depth.

The CDR3 has 14 amino acids. The germline V and J ends were trimmed by 4 bases and 7 bases, with 14 bases remaining between them. CDR1 and CDR2 (germline): SGDLS, YYNGEE. The TCR was taken from a man aged 18 to 30 in good health. Some clones in this sample may be carry-over from other donors' samples. Sequenced: naive CD8+ T cells from PBMCs. V is TRBV9 and J is TRBJ1-4; no firm D call. Here the CDR3 reads CASSPRLFGEKLFF. The CDR3 DNA follows: TGTGCCAGCAGCCCCCGTTTATTTGGTGAAAAACTGTTTTTT.